This T cell receptor beta chain derives from a study of blood T cell repertoires in COVID-19. Study-level information: T cells, B-cell-depleted T cells, or PBMCs supplied cDNA or gDNA.

CDR1 is LNHNV and CDR2 is YYDKDF in the germline V gene (reference sequence). The length of the CDR3 is 16 residues. J gave up 8 bases and V 1 base, and 10 bases lay outside the gene matches. Assay used: immunoSEQ multiplex PCR; TCRdb lists only in-frame clones, some missing. The profile shows about 330,000 clones, roughly 86% of them singletons. The chain links TRBV15 to TRBJ2-1; 8 positions match TRBD2. The specimen was peripheral blood. The sequence came from a woman aged 50 to 60 with acute or convalescent COVID-19. CDR3 in amino acids: CATSRGGGTRSHEQFF. The DNA for the CDR3 is TGTGCCACCAGCAGAGGAGGCGGGACTAGATCGCATGAGCAGTTCTTC.